This T cell receptor (beta chain) was recorded in a study of T cells in Graves' hyperthyroidism and ophthalmopathy. Study-wide results and caveats: The majority of expanded thyroid clonotypes above 0.001 also appeared in blood.

This clonotype has only a few counts. Its antigen is as yet unknown. Using RNA transcripts as the source, TCR beta CDR3 regions were amplified. First-round RT-PCR targeting the TCR CDR3 was performed with the HTBI primer set. TCRdb re-analysed the multiplex PCR reads in MiXCR, keeping a single row per CDR3 protein. The table lists about 640,000 distinct CDR3 sequences, around 20% of them singletons, with 34% in the top ten. CDR1 MNHEY and CDR2 SMNVEV come from the germline V gene (reference sequence). The CDR3 is 15 amino acids. V was shortened by 2 bases and J by 3 bases, with 11 bases between the two germline ends. Exclusion followed for patients with uncontrolled infection, other autoimmune disease, pregnancy or lactation.

The TCR comes from a man aged 30 to 45 with Graves' ophthalmopathy. Sequenced material: blood. This chain joins TRBV27 and TRBJ2-1, with D possibly being TRBD2 (7 bases). The CDR3 bases are TGTGCCAGCAGTTTAGTGGGAGGGGGCTACAATGAGCAGTTCTTC. As protein: CASSLVGGGYNEQFF.